This is a list of T cell receptor beta chains from one sample in a study of blood T cell repertoires in COVID-19. Sequencing was performed with immunoSEQ multiplex PCR; in TCRdb, only in-frame clones are kept and a portion is missing. The sample includes about 110,000 clones, roughly 76% of them seen just once. The source material was peripheral blood. The source of these receptors is a woman aged 60-70 years with acute or convalescent COVID-19. Both conserved end residues are part of each CDR3. Each record gives: D gene, V gene, J gene, clone size, CDR3 DNA, CDR3 protein. The D gene is left open where the match is weak. Some rows have no size entry. The others give once, few or many, or a class for an expanded clone.

TRBD2	TRBV5-4	TRBJ2-1	few	TGTGCCAGCAGCTTGGATGGGACTAGCGGGGGGGCCTACAATGAGCAGTTCTTC	CASSLDGTSGGAYNEQFF
-	TRBV4-1	TRBJ2-5	-	TGCGCCAGCAGCCAAAGGACAGCAGAGACCCAGTACTTC	CASSQRTAETQYF
-	TRBV28	TRBJ1-1	few	TGTGCCAGCAAGGGGTCAGGGAACACTGAAGCTTTCTTT	CASKGSGNTEAFF
-	TRBV15	TRBJ2-2	once	TGTGCCACCAGCAGGGTGACTAGTGACGGGGAGCTGTTTTTT	CATSRVTSDGELFF
-	TRBV28	TRBJ1-6	-	TGTGCCAGCAGGATTACAGGGTCCCTTATCAATTCACCCCTCCACTTT	CASRITGSLINSPLHF
TRBD1	TRBV19	TRBJ2-4	-	TGTGCCAGTAGTTGGGCAGGGGGAGCTGGTCAGTACTTC	CASSWAGGAGQYF
-	TRBV20-1	TRBJ1-3	few	TGCAGTGCTAGTGATCGAGGGTCCGGAAACACCATATATTTT	CSASDRGSGNTIYF
TRBD1	TRBV6-5	TRBJ1-2	few	TGTGCCAGCAGTTACGGGACAGGTGTGGCGCGCGGCTACACCTTC	CASSYGTGVARGYTF
-	TRBV29-1	TRBJ2-7	-	TGCAGCGTGAGTAGCGGCGCCTACGAGCAGTACTTC	CSVSSGAYEQYF
TRBD1	TRBV5-1	TRBJ1-1	once	TGCGCCAGCAGCCTCAAACAGGGGGGGAACACTGAAGCTTTCTTT	CASSLKQGGNTEAFF
-	TRBV19	TRBJ1-5	-	TGTGCCAGTACCAATGGGGAGGGCAATAGCAATCAGCCCCAGCATTTT	CASTNGEGNSNQPQHF
-	TRBV5-1	TRBJ1-3	-	TGCGCCAGCAGCTTTTCAGGCCTCTCTGGAAACACCATATATTTT	CASSFSGLSGNTIYF
-	TRBV12-3/TRBV12-4	TRBJ1-1	-	TGTGCCAGCAGACCCGGACAGTACACTGAAGCTTTCTTT	CASRPGQYTEAFF
-	TRBV28	TRBJ1-6	few	TGTGCCAGCAGTTCAAACAGGCGCTCCTATAATTCACCCCTCCACTTT	CASSSNRRSYNSPLHF
-	TRBV5-1	TRBJ1-1	-	TGCGCCAGCAGCCCGTTCGGGGTGAACACTGAAGCTTTCTTT	CASSPFGVNTEAFF
TRBD1	TRBV2	TRBJ1-6	few	TGTGCCAGCAGTGAAGCGATCAACAGGGGGACCTCACCCCTCCACTTT	CASSEAINRGTSPLHF
TRBD2	TRBV24-1	TRBJ2-1	-	TGTGCCACCAGTGACACGGGACTAGCGTATAGATATGAGCAGTTCTTC	CATSDTGLAYRYEQFF
TRBD1	TRBV7-2	TRBJ1-5	-	TGTGCCAGCAGCTCTCAGGGGGCACTCAATCAGCCCCAGCATTTT	CASSSQGALNQPQHF
-	TRBV28	TRBJ1-1	-	TGTGCCAGCAGTCCCCTCTCGAGAGCCACTGAAGCTTTCTTT	CASSPLSRATEAFF
-	TRBV19	TRBJ1-5	-	TGTGCCAGTAGTATAGGACAGGTATCTCAGCCCCAGCATTTT	CASSIGQVSQPQHF
-	TRBV18	TRBJ1-1	-	TGTGCCAGCTCACCGGGGGCGAACACTGAAGCTTTCTTT	CASSPGANTEAFF
-	TRBV7-9	TRBJ1-4	once	TGTGCCAGCAGCTTGGGGGCCGGAGATGAAAAACTGTTTTTT	CASSLGAGDEKLFF
TRBD1	TRBV11-2	TRBJ1-2	-	TGTGCCAGCAGCTTAGAGGGGACAGGGGGCCGCTACACCTTC	CASSLEGTGGRYTF